A selection of T cell receptor beta chains follows, all from one sample in a study of blood T cell repertoires in COVID-19. The repertoire was sequenced with immunoSEQ multiplex PCR; TCRdb's copy has only in-frame clones and lacks some. This table has some 390,000 clones, 89% appearing once. Source material: PBMCs or T cells enriched from blood (not recorded which). The source of these receptors is a woman aged 30 to 39 who had recovered from COVID-19. Both conserved end residues are trimmed from each CDR3. Fields, in order: V gene, CDR3 protein.

>TRBV30
AWVTGIETQY
>TRBV11-2
ASSLDPGQGRNYGYT
>TRBV13
ASSFGLPGSGNNTQY
>TRBV9
ASSASRGNEQF
>TRBV4-1
ASSQLGTGGDIQY
>TRBV19
ASTDRTIGTDTQY
>TRBV6-5
ASSRSTDPGELF
>TRBV27
ASSLAGIDEQY
>TRBV19
ASSITGVANSPLH
>TRBV10-2
ASSETLPGQGIRYNEQF
>TRBV7-2
ASSLIGQPQH
>TRBV9
ASSFDRVGTGELF
>TRBV5-1
ASSLASPYEQY
>TRBV5-8
ASTPGAGSYEQY
>TRBV12-3/TRBV12-4
ASSFGEHTEAF
>TRBV7-9
ASSLYPAGARGNEQF
>TRBV6-1
ASSEGATEAF
>TRBV15
ATSRDIDSRSPLH
>TRBV29-1
SVAPGTGINEQF
>TRBV11-3
ASSPDTGELF
>TRBV13
ASTLVGGRIETQY
>TRBV4-2
ASSPLWGARETQY
>TRBV28
ASSLGGGGTEAF
>TRBV30
AWRTSGAHEKLF
>TRBV20-1
SAPRPAGSS
>TRBV5-1
ASSPRGDPTDTQY
>TRBV7-3
ASSFDRGSYNEQF
>TRBV6-5
ASRPTGAHYGYT
>TRBV3-1/TRBV3-2
ASSQDRGRNTIY
>TRBV28
ASSTGSPDTQY
>TRBV4-2
ASSQETAGTDYEQY
>TRBV9
ASSVRGSETQY
>TRBV2
ASSGQVGELF
>TRBV30
AWSVGPFRGPGYT
>TRBV30
ARTGGNYEQY
>TRBV7-2
ASSPSQANEKLF
>TRBV5-1
ASSLPTGSNKNIQY
>TRBV6-2/TRBV6-3
ASSYWQGTYSNQPQH
>TRBV27
ASSARQGTHGYT
>TRBV4-1
ASSQVGGRQISGNTIY
>TRBV25-1
ATNDPGGSGANVLT
>TRBV6-5
ASTRGYPEKLF
>TRBV4-2
ASGSSGSTDTQY
>TRBV7-2
ASSPRQGANQPQH
>TRBV10-3
AISEGRVKDNEQF
>TRBV18
ARTSGSKNEQF
>TRBV27
ASRTGQQGNYEQY
>TRBV21-1
ASSKAEIAGGPNEQY
>TRBV5-4
ASSLDSPNYGYT
>TRBV27
ASSPIAGGPLEQY
>TRBV29-1
SVGTGGLNTEAF
>TRBV3-1/TRBV3-2
ASSIIGELF
>TRBV5-1
ASSLGAGIGSPLH
>TRBV11-3
ASSMLGDYEQF
>TRBV28
ATRQGARSEQF
>TRBV2
ATTLLDRGGYEQY
>TRBV27
ASSHRGRLQPQH